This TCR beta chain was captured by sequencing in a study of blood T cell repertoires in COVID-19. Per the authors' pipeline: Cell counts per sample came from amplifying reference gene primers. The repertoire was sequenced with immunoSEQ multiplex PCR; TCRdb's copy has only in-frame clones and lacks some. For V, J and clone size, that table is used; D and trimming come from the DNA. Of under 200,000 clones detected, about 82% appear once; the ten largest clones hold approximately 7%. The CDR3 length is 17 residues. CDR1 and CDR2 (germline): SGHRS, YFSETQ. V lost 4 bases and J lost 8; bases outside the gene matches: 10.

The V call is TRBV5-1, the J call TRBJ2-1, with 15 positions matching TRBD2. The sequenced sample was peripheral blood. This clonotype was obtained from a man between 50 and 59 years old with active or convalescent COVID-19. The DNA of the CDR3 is TGCGCCAGCAGCCCCCGGACTAGCGGGGGGGCCGAGGATGAGCAGTTCTTC. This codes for CASSPRTSGGAEDEQFF.